Following are 13 T cell receptor beta chains from one sample sequenced in a study of blood T cell repertoires in COVID-19. Clones were sequenced by immunoSEQ multiplex PCR, and TCRdb holds only the in-frame ones, with some missing. The sample includes over 200,000 clones, 85% to 90% seen only once; the top ten take around 10%. Sequencing was done on a sample of peripheral blood. All receptors derive from a middle-aged man with COVID-19, enrolled during active disease.

This sequence joins TRBV11-2 and TRBJ2-7; 15 positions agree with TRBD2. The CDR3 has 17 residues. Germline-derived CDR1 and CDR2 are SGHAT and FQNNGV. V shed 5 bases, J shed 5 bases, and the junction held 10 bases outside the gene matches. The CDR3: CASSRTWTSGGAHEQYF. In nucleotides, the CDR3 is TGTGCCAGCAGCAGGACATGGACTAGCGGGGGGGCTCACGAGCAGTACTTC.

In DNA, the CDR3 is TGTGCCAGCAGCCTTGAGTCAGGGAGCAATCAGCCCCAGCATTTT. Encoded protein: CASSLESGSNQPQHF. The chain employs TRBV5-8 and TRBJ1-5; tentatively, D is TRBD1 (5 bases). The V gene's germline CDR1 is SGHTS and CDR2 YDEGEE. Trimming took 4 bases from V and 1 from J, leaving 12 bases between them. This CDR3 has 15 amino acids.

The chain is built from TRBV5-1 and TRBJ1-5; tentative D call: TRBD1 (5 bases). The CDR3 length is 14 residues. CDR1 and CDR2 from the germline V gene are SGHRS and YFSETQ. V gave up 0 bases and J gave up 6 bases, with 10 bases separating them. The CDR3 reads CASSLAGVGQPQHF. DNA for the CDR3: TGCGCCAGCAGCTTGGCGGGGGTTGGTCAGCCCCAGCATTTT.

The chain joins TRBV21-1 to TRBJ1-3; the table's D call TRBD1 went unverified against the DNA. TRBV21-1 is shown as a pseudogene. This CDR3 is built from 15 residues. The CDR3 region has the DNA TGTGCCAGCAGCAAATTTTACAGGGGGTGGGACACCATATATTTT. It specifies CASSKFYRGWDTIYF.

The chain links TRBV11-3 to TRBJ2-7; 8 positions match TRBD1. Germline V gives CDR1 SGHNT, CDR2 YENEEA. The CDR3 covers 15 residues. With 6 bases clipped from V and 0 bases from J, the junction kept 7 bases outside the gene matches. The CDR3, as DNA: TGTGCCAGCAGGACAGGGGCGCCCCTCTCCTACGAGCAGTACTTC. It is translated as CASRTGAPLSYEQYF.

This sequence joins TRBV2 and TRBJ2-5; 8 bases are a match to TRBD2. V lost 8 bases to trimming and J lost 4 bases; unmatched junction nucleotides: 9. The CDR3 length is 14 residues. Germline loops: CDR1 SNHLY, CDR2 FYNNEI. The CDR3 DNA sequence: TGTGCCAGCGCGGGGGGAGCGGGAGTAGAGACCCAGTACTTC. Translated, it gives CASAGGAGVETQYF.

The chain carries TRBV5-1 and TRBJ2-5; 9 bases map to TRBD2. The germline gives CDR1 SGHRS, CDR2 YFSETQ. The V and J ends lost 4 bases and 2 bases, in that order; junction bases with no gene match: 9. The CDR3 is made up of 16 amino acids. CDR3 region: CASSGGTSNPQETQYF. As DNA, the CDR3 is TGCGCCAGCAGCGGGGGGACTAGCAATCCACAAGAGACCCAGTACTTC.

The chain uses TRBV12-3 or TRBV12-4 and TRBJ1-1; maybe TRBD1 (5 bases). The V end was cut by 8 bases, the J end by 4 bases, with 14 bases between. The CDR3 extends over 13 amino acids. For the CDR3, the DNA is TGTGCCAGCGATACGGGACTAGGCACTGAAGCTTTCTTT. Protein sequence: CASDTGLGTEAFF.

The CDR3 sequence: CASRYRAGWGTEAFF. The DNA of the CDR3 is TGTGCCAGCAGGTACCGAGCAGGGTGGGGCACTGAAGCTTTCTTT. V is TRBV6-2 or TRBV6-3 and J is TRBJ1-1; D is possibly TRBD1 (5 bases). The CDR3 is 15 amino acids. V was cut by 6 bases and J by 4 bases, with 18 bases left in between. In germline, CDR1 is MNHEY, CDR2 SVGEGT.

The rearrangement uses TRBV18 and TRBJ1-1, with D maybe TRBD1 (6 bases). Deletions cut 3 bases from V and 0 bases from J, with 17 bases between. The V gene's germline CDR1 is KGHSH and CDR2 LQKENI. The CDR3 extends over 17 amino acids. CDR3 nucleotide sequence: TGTGCCAGCTCACCTTTCCAACTAGGACAGCTGAACACTGAAGCTTTCTTT. Translation gives CASSPFQLGQLNTEAFF.

The rearrangement links TRBV7-6 to TRBJ2-7; 10 bases fit TRBD1. The length of the CDR3 is 14 residues. V trimming: 3 bases; J trimming: 7 bases; junction bases outside the gene matches: 6. Germline CDR1 reads SGHVS; CDR2 reads FNYEAQ. CDR3 in DNA: TGTGCCAGCAGCTTGGGGACAGGGGTCGAAGAGCAGTACTTC. As protein: CASSLGTGVEEQYF.

This clone showed up just once. The chain recombines TRBV7-3 with TRBJ2-1, with 7 bases identical to TRBD1. J lost 6 bases, V lost 5 bases, and 7 bases had no gene match. This CDR3 has 14 amino acids. Germline V gene sequence: CDR1 SGHTA, CDR2 FQGTGA. The CDR3 DNA sequence: TGTGCCAGCAGCCAATCACAGGGGACCAATGAGCAGTTCTTC. Translated, it gives CASSQSQGTNEQFF.

The rearrangement joins TRBV12-3 or TRBV12-4 to TRBJ2-3; D might be TRBD2 (5 bases). Deletions cut 7 bases from V and 0 bases from J, with 8 bases between. There are 13 residues in the CDR3. Here the CDR3 reads CASTPGSTDTQYF. The DNA of the CDR3 is TGTGCCAGCACCCCGGGGAGCACAGATACGCAGTATTTT.